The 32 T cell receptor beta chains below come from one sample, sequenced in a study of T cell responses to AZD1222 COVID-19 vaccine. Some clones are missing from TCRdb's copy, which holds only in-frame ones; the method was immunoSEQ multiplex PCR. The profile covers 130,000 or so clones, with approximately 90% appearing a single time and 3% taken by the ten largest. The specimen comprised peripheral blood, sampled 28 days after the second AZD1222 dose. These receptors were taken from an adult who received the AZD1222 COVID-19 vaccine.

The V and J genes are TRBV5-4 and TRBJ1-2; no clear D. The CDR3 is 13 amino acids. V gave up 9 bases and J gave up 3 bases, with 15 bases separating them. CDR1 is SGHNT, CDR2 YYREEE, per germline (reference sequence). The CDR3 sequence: CAIRQELDYGYTF. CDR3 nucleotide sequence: TGTGCCATCCGCCAGGAATTAGACTATGGCTACACCTTC. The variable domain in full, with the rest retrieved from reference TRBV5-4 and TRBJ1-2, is ETGVTQSPTHLIKTRGQQVTLRCSSQSGHNTVSWYQQALGQGPQFIFQYYREEENGRGNFPPRFSGLQFPNYSSELNVNALELDDSALYLCAIRQELDYGYTFGSGTRLTVV.

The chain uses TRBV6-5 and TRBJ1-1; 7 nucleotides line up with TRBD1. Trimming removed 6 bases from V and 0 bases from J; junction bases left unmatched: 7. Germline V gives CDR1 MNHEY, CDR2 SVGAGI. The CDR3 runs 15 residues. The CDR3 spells CASRLMGQMNTEAFF. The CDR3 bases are TGTGCCAGCAGATTGATGGGACAGATGAACACTGAAGCTTTCTTT.

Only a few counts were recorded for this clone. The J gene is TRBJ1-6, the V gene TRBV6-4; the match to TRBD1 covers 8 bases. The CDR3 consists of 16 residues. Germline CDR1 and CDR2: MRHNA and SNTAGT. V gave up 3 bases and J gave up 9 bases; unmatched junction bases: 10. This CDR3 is CASSDSASGGRSPLHF. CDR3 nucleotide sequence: TGTGCCAGCAGTGATTCGGCTTCAGGGGGCCGTTCACCCCTCCACTTT.

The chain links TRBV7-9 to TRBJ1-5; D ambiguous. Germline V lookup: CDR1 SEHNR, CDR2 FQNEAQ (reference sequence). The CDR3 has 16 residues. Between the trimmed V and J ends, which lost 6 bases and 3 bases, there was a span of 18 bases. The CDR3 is CASSHRQDAINQPQHF. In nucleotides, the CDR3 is TGTGCCAGCAGTCATAGGCAGGACGCGATCAATCAGCCCCAGCATTTT.

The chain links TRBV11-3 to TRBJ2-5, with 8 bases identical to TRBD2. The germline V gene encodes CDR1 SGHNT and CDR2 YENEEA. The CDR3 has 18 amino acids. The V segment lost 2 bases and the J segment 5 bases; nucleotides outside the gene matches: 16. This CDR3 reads CASSLKVWSGGNLETQYF. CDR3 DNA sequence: TGTGCCAGCAGCTTAAAGGTCTGGAGCGGGGGAAATTTGGAGACCCAGTACTTC.

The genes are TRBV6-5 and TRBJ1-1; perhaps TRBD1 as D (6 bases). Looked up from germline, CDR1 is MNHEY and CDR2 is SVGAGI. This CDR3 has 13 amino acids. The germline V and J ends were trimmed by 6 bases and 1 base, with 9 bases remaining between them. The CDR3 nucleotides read TGTGCCAGCAGACGAGGGGGGAACACTGAAGCTTTCTTT. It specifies CASRRGGNTEAFF.

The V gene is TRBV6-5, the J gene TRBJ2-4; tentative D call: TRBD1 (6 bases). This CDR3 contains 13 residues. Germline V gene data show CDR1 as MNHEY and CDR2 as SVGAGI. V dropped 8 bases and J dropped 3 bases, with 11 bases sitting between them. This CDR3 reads CASSDSIKNIQYF. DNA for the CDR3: TGTGCCAGCTCGGACAGTATCAAAAACATTCAGTACTTC.

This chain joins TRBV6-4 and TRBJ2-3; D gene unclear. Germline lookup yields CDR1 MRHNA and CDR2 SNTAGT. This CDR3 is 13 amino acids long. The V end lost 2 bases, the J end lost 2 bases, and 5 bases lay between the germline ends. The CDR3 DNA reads TGTGCCAGCAGTGACGGGTCCACAGATACGCAGTATTTT. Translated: CASSDGSTDTQYF.

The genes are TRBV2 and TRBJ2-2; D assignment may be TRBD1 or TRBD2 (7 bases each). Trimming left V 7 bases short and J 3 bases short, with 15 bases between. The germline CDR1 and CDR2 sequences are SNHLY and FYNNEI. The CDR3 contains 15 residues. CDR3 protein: CASMGRGPHTGELFF. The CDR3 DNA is TGTGCCAGCATGGGGAGGGGGCCCCACACCGGGGAGCTGTTTTTT.

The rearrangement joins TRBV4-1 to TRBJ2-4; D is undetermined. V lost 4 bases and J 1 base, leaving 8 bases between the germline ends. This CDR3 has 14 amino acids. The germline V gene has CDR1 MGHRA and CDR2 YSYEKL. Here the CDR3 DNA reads TGCGCCAGCAGCCCTTTGGGCGCCAAAAACATTCAGTACTTC. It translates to CASSPLGAKNIQYF.

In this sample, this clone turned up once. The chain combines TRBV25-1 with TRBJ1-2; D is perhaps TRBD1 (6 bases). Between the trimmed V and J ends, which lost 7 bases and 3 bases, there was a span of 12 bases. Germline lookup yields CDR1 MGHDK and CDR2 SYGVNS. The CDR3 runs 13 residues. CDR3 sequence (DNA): TGTGCCAGCACCAAGGACAGCTACTATGGCTACACCTTC. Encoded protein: CASTKDSYYGYTF.

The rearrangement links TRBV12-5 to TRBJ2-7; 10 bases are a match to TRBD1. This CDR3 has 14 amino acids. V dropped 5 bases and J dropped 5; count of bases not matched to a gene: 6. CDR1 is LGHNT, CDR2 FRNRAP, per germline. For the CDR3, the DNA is TGTGCTAGTGGTCCCGGACAGGGGGGAAACGAGCAGTACTTC. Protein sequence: CASGPGQGGNEQYF.

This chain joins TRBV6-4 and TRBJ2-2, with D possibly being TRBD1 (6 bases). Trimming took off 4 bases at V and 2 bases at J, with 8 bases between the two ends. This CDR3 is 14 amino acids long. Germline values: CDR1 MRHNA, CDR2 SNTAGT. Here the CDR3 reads CASSGTDNTGELFF. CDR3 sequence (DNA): TGTGCCAGCAGTGGGACAGATAACACCGGGGAGCTGTTTTTT.

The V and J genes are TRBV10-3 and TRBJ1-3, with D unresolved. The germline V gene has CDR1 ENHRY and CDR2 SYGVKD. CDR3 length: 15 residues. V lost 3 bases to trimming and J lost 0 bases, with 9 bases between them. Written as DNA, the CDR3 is TGTGCCATCAGTGACCCCCCCGGCTCTGGAAACACCATATATTTT. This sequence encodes CAISDPPGSGNTIYF.

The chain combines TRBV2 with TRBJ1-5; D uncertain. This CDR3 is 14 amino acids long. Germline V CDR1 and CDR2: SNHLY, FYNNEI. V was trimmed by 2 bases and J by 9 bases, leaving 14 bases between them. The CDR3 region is CASSEWDDPWPQHF. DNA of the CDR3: TGTGCCAGCAGTGAATGGGATGACCCTTGGCCCCAGCATTTT.

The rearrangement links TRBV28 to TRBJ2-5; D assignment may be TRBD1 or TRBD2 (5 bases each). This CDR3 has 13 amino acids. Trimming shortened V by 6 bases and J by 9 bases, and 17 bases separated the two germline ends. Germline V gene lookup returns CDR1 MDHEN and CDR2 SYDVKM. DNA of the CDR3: TGTGCCAGCAGCCGGGGACGGCCTGAGGCCCAGTACTTC. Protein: CASSRGRPEAQYF.

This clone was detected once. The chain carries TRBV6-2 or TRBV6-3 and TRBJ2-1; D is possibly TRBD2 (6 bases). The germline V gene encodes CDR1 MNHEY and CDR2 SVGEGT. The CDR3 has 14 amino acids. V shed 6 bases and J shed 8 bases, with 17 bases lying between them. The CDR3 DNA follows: TGTGCCAGCAGCCCCTCCCGGGCTAGCGATGAGCAGTTCTTC. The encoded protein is CASSPSRASDEQFF.

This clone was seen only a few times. CDR3 DNA: TGCGCCAGCAGTCAATCAGAAGTGAACCTATTCTCTGGAAACACCATATATTTT. Residues: CASSQSEVNLFSGNTIYF. The chain combines TRBV23-1 with TRBJ1-3; D call uncertain. TRBV23-1 belongs to the ORF category, with a function that is uncertain. With 0 bases removed from V and 0 bases from J, the gap between germline ends came to 15 bases. The CDR3 has 18 residues.

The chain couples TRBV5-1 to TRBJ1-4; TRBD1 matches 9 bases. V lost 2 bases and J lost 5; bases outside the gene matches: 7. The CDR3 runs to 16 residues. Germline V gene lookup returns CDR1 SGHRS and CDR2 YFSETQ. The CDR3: CASSFLLGQGNEKLFF. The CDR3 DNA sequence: TGCGCCAGCAGCTTCCTACTAGGACAGGGGAATGAAAAACTGTTTTTT.

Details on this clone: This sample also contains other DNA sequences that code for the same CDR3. The CDR3: CSVEEGNTEAFF. The CDR3 DNA sequence: TGCAGCGTTGAAGAGGGGAACACTGAAGCTTTCTTT. The rearrangement joins TRBV29-1 to TRBJ1-1, with unresolved D. Germline V gene data show CDR1 as SQVTM and CDR2 as ANQGSEA. CDR3 size: 12 residues. Trimming cost V 0 bases and J 1 base, with 3 bases left between them. Complete variable domain (other parts from reference TRBV29-1 and TRBJ1-1): SAVISQKPSRDICQRGTSLTIQCQVDSQVTMMFWYRQQPGQSLTLIATANQGSEATYESGFVIDKFPISRPNLTFSTLTVSNMSPEDSSIYLCSVEEGNTEAFFGQGTRLTVV.

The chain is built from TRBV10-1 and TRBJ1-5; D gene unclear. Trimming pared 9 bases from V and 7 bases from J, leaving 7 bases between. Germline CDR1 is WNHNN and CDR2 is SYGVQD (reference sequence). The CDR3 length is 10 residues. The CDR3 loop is CARSLQPQHF. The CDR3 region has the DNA TGCGCCAGGAGTTTGCAGCCCCAGCATTTT.

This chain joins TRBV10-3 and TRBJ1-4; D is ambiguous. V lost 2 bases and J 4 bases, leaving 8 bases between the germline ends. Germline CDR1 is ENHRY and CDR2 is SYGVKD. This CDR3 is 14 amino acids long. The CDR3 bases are TGTGCCATCAGTGAGGTGGCCGTTAATGAAAAACTGTTTTTT. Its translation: CAISEVAVNEKLFF.

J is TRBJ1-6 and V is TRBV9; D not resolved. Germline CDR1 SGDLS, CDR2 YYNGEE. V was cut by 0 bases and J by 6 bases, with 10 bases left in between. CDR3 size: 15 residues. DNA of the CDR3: TGTGCCAGCAGCGTAGACTCGCAGGCTAATTCACCCCTCCACTTT. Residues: CASSVDSQANSPLHF.

The CDR3 reads CASSFDGDYGYTF. The CDR3 DNA reads TGTGCCAGCAGCTTTGACGGAGACTATGGCTACACCTTC. The chain combines TRBV11-3 with TRBJ1-2; D not certain. The CDR3 extends over 13 amino acids. Germline values: CDR1 SGHNT, CDR2 YENEEA. V dropped 3 bases and J dropped 3 bases, with 8 bases sitting between them.

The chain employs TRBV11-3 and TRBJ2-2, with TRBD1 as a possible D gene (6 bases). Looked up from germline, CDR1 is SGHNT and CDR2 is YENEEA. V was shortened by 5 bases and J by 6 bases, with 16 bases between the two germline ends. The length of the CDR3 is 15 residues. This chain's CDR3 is CASSATGPTAGELFF. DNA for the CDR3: TGTGCCAGCAGCGCAACAGGGCCCACCGCCGGGGAGCTGTTTTTT.

In DNA form, the CDR3 reads TGTGCCAGCAGCCGCCAGAACACTGAAGCTTTCTTT. It specifies CASSRQNTEAFF. The chain joins TRBV3-1 (or the pseudogene TRBV3-2) to TRBJ1-1; no definite D call. The CDR3 has 12 residues. Between the trimmed V and J ends, which lost 4 bases and 1 base, there was a span of 4 bases. Germline V gene lookup returns CDR1 LGHDT and CDR2 YNNKEL (reference sequence).

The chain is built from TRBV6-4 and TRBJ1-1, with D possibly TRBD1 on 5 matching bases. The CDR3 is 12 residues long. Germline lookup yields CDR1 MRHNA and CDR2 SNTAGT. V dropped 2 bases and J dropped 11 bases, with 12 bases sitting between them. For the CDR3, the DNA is TGTGCCAGCAGTGACGAGCGGGGACGGGCTTTCTTT. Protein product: CASSDERGRAFF.

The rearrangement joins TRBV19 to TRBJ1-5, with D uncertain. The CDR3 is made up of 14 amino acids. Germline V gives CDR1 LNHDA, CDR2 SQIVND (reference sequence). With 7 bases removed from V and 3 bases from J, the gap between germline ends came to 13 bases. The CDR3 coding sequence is TGTGCCAGTACCTCTTGGGAATACAATCAGCCCCAGCATTTT. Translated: CASTSWEYNQPQHF.

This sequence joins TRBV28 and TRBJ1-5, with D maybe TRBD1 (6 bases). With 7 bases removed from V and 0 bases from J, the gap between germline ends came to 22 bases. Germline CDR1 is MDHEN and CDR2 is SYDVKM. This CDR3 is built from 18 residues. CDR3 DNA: TGTGCCAGCACCCCCGATTTTTTGGGGACATTTAGCAATCAGCCCCAGCATTTT. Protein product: CASTPDFLGTFSNQPQHF. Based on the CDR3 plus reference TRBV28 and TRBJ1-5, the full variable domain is DVKVTQSSRYLVKRTGEKVFLECVQDMDHENMFWYRQDPGLGLRLIYFSYDVKMKEKGDIPEGYSVSREKKERFSLILESASTNQTSMYLCASTPDFLGTFSNQPQHFGDGTRLSIL.

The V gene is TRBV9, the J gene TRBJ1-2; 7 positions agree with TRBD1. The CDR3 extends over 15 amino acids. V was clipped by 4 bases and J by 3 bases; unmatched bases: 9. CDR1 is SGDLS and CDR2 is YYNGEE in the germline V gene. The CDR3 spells CASSPPLGGYYGYTF. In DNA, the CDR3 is TGTGCCAGCAGCCCCCCCTTAGGGGGCTACTATGGCTACACCTTC.

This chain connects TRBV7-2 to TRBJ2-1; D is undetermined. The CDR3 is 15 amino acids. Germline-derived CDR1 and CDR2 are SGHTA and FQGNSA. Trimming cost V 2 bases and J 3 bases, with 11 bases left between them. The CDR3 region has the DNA TGTGCCAGCAGCTTAAGGTGGGCTGTCTACAATGAGCAGTTCTTC. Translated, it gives CASSLRWAVYNEQFF.

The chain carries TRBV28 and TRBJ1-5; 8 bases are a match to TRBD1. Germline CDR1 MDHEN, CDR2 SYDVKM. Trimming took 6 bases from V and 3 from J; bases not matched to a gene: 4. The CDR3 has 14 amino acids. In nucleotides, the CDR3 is TGTGCCAGCAGCCCGCAGGGGGCCAATCAGCCCCAGCATTTT. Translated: CASSPQGANQPQHF. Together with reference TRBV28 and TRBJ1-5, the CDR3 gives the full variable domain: DVKVTQSSRYLVKRTGEKVFLECVQDMDHENMFWYRQDPGLGLRLIYFSYDVKMKEKGDIPEGYSVSREKKERFSLILESASTNQTSMYLCASSPQGANQPQHFGDGTRLSIL.